This entry lists 26 T cell receptor beta chains sequenced from one sample in a study of blood T cells in healthy people across ages. Primers used in a second PCR of roughly 7 to 11 cycles were a sample-barcoded 5' primer and a J-beta primer mix. TCRdb analysed the 5' RACE reads with MiXCR anew, one entry per CDR3 protein. The data show hundreds of thousands of distinct CDR3 sequences, around three fifths seen once. Sequences were obtained from blood. The receptor set was obtained from a man between 60 and 70 years old in good health.

This chain links TRBV24-1 with TRBJ2-6; 8 bases fit TRBD1. CDR3 size: 15 residues. J gave up 2 bases and V 7 bases, and 3 bases lay outside the gene matches. Germline V lookup: CDR1 KGHDR, CDR2 SFDVKD. Written as DNA, the CDR3 is TGTGCCACCAGCCCAGGGGGCGCTGGGGCCAACGTCCTGACTTTC. It codes for CATSPGGAGANVLTF.

There are a few counts of this clonotype. This rearrangement joins TRBV6-2 or TRBV6-3 to TRBJ1-1, with D tentatively TRBD1 (5 bases). V shed 4 bases and J shed 0 bases, with 12 bases lying between them. Per the germline V gene, CDR1 is MNHEY and CDR2 is SVGEGT. The CDR3 consists of 15 residues. Written as DNA, the CDR3 is TGTGCCAGCAGTTTTAGGGGCCTCATGAACACTGAAGCTTTCTTT. It translates to CASSFRGLMNTEAFF.

The rearrangement uses TRBV28 and TRBJ1-1; D unresolved. Looked up from germline, CDR1 is MDHEN and CDR2 is SYDVKM. V lost 2 bases to trimming and J lost 1 base, with 14 bases between them. The CDR3 extends over 16 amino acids. CDR3 sequence: CASSLAPGVGNTEAFF. DNA of the CDR3: TGTGCCAGCAGTTTAGCTCCTGGAGTGGGGAACACTGAAGCTTTCTTT. Drawing the rest from reference TRBV28 and TRBJ1-1, the complete variable domain is DVKVTQSSRYLVKRTGEKVFLECVQDMDHENMFWYRQDPGLGLRLIYFSYDVKMKEKGDIPEGYSVSREKKERFSLILESASTNQTSMYLCASSLAPGVGNTEAFFGQGTRLTVV.

The genes are TRBV12-3 or TRBV12-4 and TRBJ1-2, with D perhaps matching TRBD1 (6 bases). The CDR3 runs to 13 residues. The V gene lost 4 bases and the J gene lost 3 bases, with 9 bases spanning the gap. CDR3 sequence: CASSSRQDYGYTF. The CDR3 nucleotides are TGTGCCAGCAGTTCCAGACAGGACTATGGCTACACCTTC.

The chain uses TRBV5-1 and TRBJ1-2; D is uncertain. The CDR3 runs 14 residues. The ends were cut back, 8 bases at V and 4 bases at J, with 18 bases in the middle. Germline V gives CDR1 SGHRS, CDR2 YFSETQ. This CDR3 is CASSSEGSGYGYTF. The CDR3 DNA is TGCGCCAGTAGCAGTGAGGGTTCCGGCTATGGCTACACCTTC.

V usage is TRBV5-1 and J usage is TRBJ2-5; 9 positions match TRBD2. The V gene's germline CDR1 is SGHRS and CDR2 YFSETQ. The V and J ends lost 2 bases and 2 bases, in that order; junction bases with no gene match: 4. The CDR3 consists of 15 residues. CDR3 amino acids: CASSFVTSGQETQYF. The CDR3 coding sequence is TGCGCCAGCAGCTTCGTCACTAGCGGGCAAGAGACCCAGTACTTC.

CDR3 in DNA: TGCGCCAGCAGCGTAAGGACAGGGGTCAACTATGGCTACACCTTC. This codes for CASSVRTGVNYGYTF. This chain uses TRBV5-1 with TRBJ1-2, with 9 bases aligning to TRBD1. With 4 bases clipped from V and 2 bases from J, the junction kept 6 bases outside the gene matches. CDR1 and CDR2 (germline): SGHRS, YFSETQ. The CDR3 is 15 amino acids.

The V and J genes are TRBV7-9 and TRBJ1-6; D uncertain. Germline V lookup: CDR1 SEHNR, CDR2 FQNEAQ (reference sequence). CDR3 length: 12 residues. V lost 2 bases to trimming and J lost 10 bases, with 6 bases between them. Here the CDR3 reads CASSLSGSPLHF. The CDR3 DNA is TGTGCCAGCAGCTTATCGGGGTCACCCCTCCACTTT.

This chain links TRBV5-1 with TRBJ2-5, with 7 bases aligning to TRBD2. The CDR3 has 14 residues. Losses at the gene ends were 2 bases for V and 2 bases for J; bases not matched to a gene: 3. CDR1 and CDR2 (germline): SGHRS, YFSETQ. CDR3 nucleotides: TGCGCCAGCAGCTTCTCAGCGGGGCAAGAGACCCAGTACTTC. It codes for CASSFSAGQETQYF.

The chain has TRBV7-9 and TRBJ2-1, with TRBD2 as a possible D gene (7 bases). V lost 5 bases, J lost 2 bases, and 19 bases lay in between. This CDR3 contains 17 residues. Germline V gives CDR1 SEHNR, CDR2 FQNEAQ (reference sequence). The CDR3 DNA follows: TGTGCCAGCAGCCGCAGAGGGGCGGGGGCACCCTACAATGAGCAGTTCTTC. Translating gives CASSRRGAGAPYNEQFF.

The chain recombines TRBV6-1 with TRBJ2-7; TRBD1 aligns across 8 bases. Trimming at V came to 6 bases and at J to 0 bases, leaving 7 bases not matched to a gene. The CDR3 consists of 15 residues. The V gene's germline CDR1 is MNHNS and CDR2 SASEGT. CDR3: CASSVDRGSSYEQYF. The CDR3, as DNA: TGTGCCAGCAGCGTTGACAGGGGTTCCTCCTACGAGCAGTACTTC.

The chain links TRBV4-1 to TRBJ2-4; 7 nucleotides agree with TRBD2. With 0 bases clipped from V and 13 bases from J, the junction kept 9 bases outside the gene matches. CDR1 is MGHRA, CDR2 YSYEKL, per germline. The CDR3 is 14 amino acids. CDR3: CASSQDPRAGEQYF. CDR3 DNA: TGCGCCAGCAGCCAAGATCCCAGGGCGGGGGAGCAGTACTTC.

CDR3 sequence: CASSVRTGQTGELFF. CDR3 coding DNA: TGTGCCAGCAGCGTACGGACAGGTCAAACCGGGGAGCTGTTTTTT. The rearrangement uses TRBV9 and TRBJ2-2, with 7 positions matching TRBD1. Germline V gene sequence: CDR1 SGDLS, CDR2 YYNGEE. The V gene end was trimmed by 1 base and the J gene end by 5 bases; junction bases not matched to a gene: 5. This CDR3 has 15 residues.

The sample holds a few counts of this clonotype. The chain recombines TRBV7-8 with TRBJ2-5, with 8 bases fitting TRBD2. With V trimmed by 6 bases and J by 11 bases, 14 bases remained unmatched. Germline V CDR1 and CDR2: SGHVS, FQNEAQ. The CDR3 has 14 residues. CDR3 loop: CASSNEGLVEEQYF. The CDR3 DNA sequence: TGTGCCAGCAGTAACGAGGGACTAGTGGAGGAGCAGTACTTC. The complete variable domain, with remaining parts taken from reference TRBV7-8 and TRBJ2-5, reads GAGVSQSPRYKVAKRGQDVALRCDPISGHVSLFWYQQALGQGPEFLTYFQNEAQLDKSGLPSDRFFAERPEGSVSTLKIQRTQQEDSAVYLCASSNEGLVEEQYFGPGTRLLVL.

This chain links TRBV2 with TRBJ2-7; the D gene is possibly TRBD2 (5 bases). Germline CDR1 SNHLY, CDR2 FYNNEI. V was trimmed by 8 bases and J by 3 bases, leaving 11 bases between them. This CDR3 is 12 amino acids long. CDR3: CASRGSVYEQYF. The CDR3 DNA sequence: TGTGCCAGCCGGGGTTCAGTCTACGAGCAGTACTTC.

The V and J genes are TRBV12-3 or TRBV12-4 and TRBJ2-1, with 13 bases identical to TRBD2. The DNA end lines up better with TRBJ2-7; the J call may be wrong. This CDR3 region has 15 residues. The CDR3 loop reads CASISTSGRNNEQYF. CDR3 sequence (DNA): TGTGCCAGCATTTCGACTAGCGGGAGGAACAATGAGCAGTACTTC.

The J gene is TRBJ2-2, the V gene TRBV5-5; D is unclear. The V and J ends lost 6 bases and 6 bases respectively, with 18 bases between them. The CDR3 runs to 15 residues. Per the germline V gene, CDR1 is SGHKS and CDR2 is YYEKEE (reference sequence). In nucleotides, the CDR3 is TGTGCCAGCACCAAAGCTTGGATGGAGTCCGGGGAGCTGTTTTTT. Its translation is CASTKAWMESGELFF.

The CDR3 coding sequence is TGCAGTGCTAGAGATGTACTAGCGGGGTATTACCGTAGCACAGATACGCAGTATTTT. Its translation is CSARDVLAGYYRSTDTQYF. The V and J genes are TRBV20-1 and TRBJ2-3; 10 nucleotides align to TRBD2. J was trimmed by 0 bases and V by 0 bases; bases with no gene match: 12. CDR1 is DFQATT and CDR2 is SNEGSKA in the germline V gene (reference sequence). The CDR3 totals 19 residues.

V is TRBV6-1 and J is TRBJ2-2; D might be TRBD1 (5 bases). The CDR3 has 16 residues. V was clipped by 0 bases and J by 0 bases, with 8 bases between them. Germline loops: CDR1 MNHNS, CDR2 SASEGT. CDR3 in DNA: TGTGCCAGCAGTGAAGCGGGGCTCACGAACACCGGGGAGCTGTTTTTT. Protein sequence: CASSEAGLTNTGELFF.

The chain is built from TRBV15 and TRBJ1-2, with unresolved D. This CDR3 comprises 14 residues. V shed 5 bases and J shed 1 base, with 11 bases lying between them. Germline assignment: CDR1 LNHNV and CDR2 YYDKDF (reference sequence). The CDR3 nucleotides read TGTGCCACCAGCCCCCGGGCGAGTAACTATGGCTACACCTTC. Protein product: CATSPRASNYGYTF.

The chain is built from TRBV29-1 and TRBJ2-1; 7 bases are shared with TRBD2. The CDR3 sequence is 13 residues long. Germline lookup yields CDR1 SQVTM and CDR2 ANQGSEA. With 7 bases clipped from V and 3 bases from J, the junction kept 6 bases outside the gene matches. The CDR3 region has the DNA TGCAGCGGCCTGCCTAGCGGCTACAATGAGCAGTTCTTC. As protein: CSGLPSGYNEQFF.

Only a few counts were recorded for this clonotype. This chain joins TRBV29-1 and TRBJ2-5; the D call may be TRBD1 or TRBD2 (5 bases each). The V and J ends lost 7 bases and 4 bases respectively, with 13 bases between them. CDR3 length equals 12 residues. Germline CDR1 reads SQVTM; CDR2 reads ANQGSEA. CDR3 protein: CSAGGTGETQYF. Written as DNA, the CDR3 is TGCAGCGCTGGGGGAACAGGAGAGACCCAGTACTTC. Looking up the rest from reference TRBV29-1 and TRBJ2-5 gives the full variable domain: SAVISQKPSRDICQRGTSLTIQCQVDSQVTMMFWYRQQPGQSLTLIATANQGSEATYESGFVIDKFPISRPNLTFSTLTVSNMSPEDSSIYLCSAGGTGETQYFGPGTRLLVL.

V gene TRBV2 combines with J gene TRBJ2-7, with TRBD1 identical over 10 bases. Germline V gives CDR1 SNHLY, CDR2 FYNNEI. CDR3 length: 15 residues. Trimming removed 6 bases from V and 6 bases from J; junction bases left unmatched: 11. CDR3 DNA: TGTGCCAGCAGCCAAACGACAGGGGGCTGGGGCGAGCAGTACTTC. This gives the protein CASSQTTGGWGEQYF. The whole variable domain, remainder taken from reference TRBV2 and TRBJ2-7, is EPEVTQTPSHQVTQMGQEVILRCVPISNHLYFYWYRQILGQKVEFLVSFYNNEISEKSEIFDDQFSVERPDGSNFTLKIRSTKLEDSAMYFCASSQTTGGWGEQYFGPGTRLTVT.

This clonotype came up once. The chain employs TRBV20-1 and TRBJ1-1; D is unresolved. V lost 0 bases to trimming and J lost 5 bases, with 13 bases between them. Germline V gene data show CDR1 as DFQATT and CDR2 as SNEGSKA (reference sequence). The CDR3 is made up of 14 amino acids. As DNA, the CDR3 is TGCAGTGCTAGAGATCCCGGCGGTGATACTGAAGCTTTCTTT. Its protein product is CSARDPGGDTEAFF.

The chain carries TRBV6-1 and TRBJ2-5, with 9 bases identical to TRBD2. V was clipped by 6 bases and J by 2 bases; unmatched bases: 10. This CDR3 spans 16 amino acids. CDR1 is MNHNS and CDR2 is SASEGT in the germline V gene. The chain's CDR3 is CASRSYRGGGQETQYF. CDR3 nucleotide sequence: TGTGCCAGCAGATCGTATCGCGGGGGGGGACAAGAGACCCAGTACTTC.

This clonotype showed up just once. This chain links TRBV20-1 with TRBJ2-5; D might be TRBD1 (6 bases). Trimming pared 3 bases from V and 5 bases from J, leaving 25 bases between. The CDR3 covers 17 residues. Germline V CDR1 and CDR2: DFQATT, SNEGSKA (reference sequence). In DNA form, the CDR3 reads TGCAGTGCTAGGTCAGCTCTTTGGGACAAGGGTTCGGAGACCCAGTACTTC. This codes for CSARSALWDKGSETQYF.